This T cell receptor (beta chain) was sequenced during a study of CD8 T cells in Susac syndrome (dated by TCRdb to about 2019). Regarding the complete study: The study used repertoire sequencing to test whether antigen drove CD8+ T cell activation and differentiation in Susac syndrome. Clonality of the CD8+ T cell repertoire was compared between around 13 healthy donors, roughly 14 Susac syndrome patients and roughly 16 multiple sclerosis patients.

Broader findings and caveats from the paper: The number of individuals in the TCR sequencing and HLA analysis was recognized as being relatively small.

High-throughput TCR beta sequencing profiled peripheral blood CD8+ and CD4+ T cells from healthy donors, Susac syndrome patients and multiple sclerosis patients. The multiple sclerosis controls were treatment-naive patients whose relapsing-remitting disease, either stable or active, fulfilled the revised McDonald criteria. CD8+ TEMRA cells were enriched by FACS, while bulk CD8+ and CD4+ T cells were purified by magnetic negative isolation. Blood was collected in EDTA tubes and processed within 24 hours, with PBMCs isolated through density gradient centrifugation. PBMCs intended for TCR sequencing were frozen in liquid nitrogen and were later thawed in a 37 degrees C water bath. The sorted or isolated CD4+, CD8+ and CD8+ TEMRA cells had a purity of 90% or higher. A word on this clonotype: It lacks a known antigen. The input lacks base qualities; no much larger clone sits a single base away.

RNA was extracted using the RNeasy kit, and roughly 0.5 to 1 microgram was reverse transcribed with random hexamers. The immunoSEQ multiplex PCR assay, covering 54 Vbeta and 13 Jbeta segments, was used to amplify TCR beta CDR3 regions. Bias from PCR amplification was corrected by using a synthetic template baseline for primer optimization and for computational correction. Regarding the original processing steps: Reads were assigned to V, D and J genes according to IMGT and analyzed in immunoSEQ Analyzer, with only productive sequences retained. Clonality was calculated as one minus the Shannon entropy normalized by log2 of the number of productive unique sequences. For each patient and control, public and private clones were evaluated among the 100 most prevalent clones. A clone was defined as Susac-specific if it was absent from the healthy and MS cohorts, from around 960 published viral clones and from other ImmuneACCESS disease sequences. TCRdb reworked the public reads: Q25 trimming with fastp, MiXCR clone assembly, productive beta chains retained. Entries that share a CDR3 protein sequence are merged under the most common genes and DNA. TCRdb, not the original authors, processed these V and J calls. The sample table contains around 70,000 distinct CDR3 sequences; only one count was recorded for about 94% of them. Clones ranked in the top ten supply about 0.6% of the sample.

Spanning cysteine to phenylalanine, the CDR3 consists of 13 amino acids. Left in the record is the CDR3 DNA by itself, 39 bases read in frame from the first base. V and J are trimmed by 7 bases and 2 bases, and the gene matches miss 5 bases of the junction. The germline V gene (reference sequence) sets CDR1 to DFQATT and CDR2 to SNEGSKA. The clonotype comes from a human donor with multiple sclerosis. Sequences were obtained from CD8+ T cells from PBMCs. This chain is built from TRBV20-1 and TRBJ2-7, and 10 junctional nucleotides match TRBD1. The DNA sequence reads TGCAGTGTCCCGGGACAGGGGACCTACGAGCAGTACTTC. Its translation is CSVPGQGTYEQYF.